The 27 T cell receptor beta chains given below trace back to one sample, sequenced in a study of radiation and T cells in renal cell carcinoma. Described time point: blood 2 weeks post-SBRT. The treatment: 15 Gy SBRT to primary tumor, nephrectomy 4 weeks later. TCRdb's table, derived via immunoSEQ multiplex PCR, lists solely in-frame clones and lacks some. The data show some 130,000 clones, 75% to 90% seen once. The source was blood, collected from a patient whose treatment included radiotherapy and nephrectomy. These receptor sequences come from a woman between 55 and 75 years old with renal cell carcinoma.

The rearrangement links TRBV2 to TRBJ2-7; a possible D gene is TRBD1 (6 bases). This CDR3 has 13 amino acids. Trimming removed 3 bases from V and 3 bases from J, with 9 bases in between. Germline CDR1 SNHLY, CDR2 FYNNEI. Written as DNA, the CDR3 is TGTGCCAGCAGTGATGTACAGGGCTACGAGCAGTACTTC. Its translation: CASSDVQGYEQYF.

The CDR3 here is CASSAGEKLFF. CDR3 coding DNA: TGTGCCAGCAGTGCCGGGGAAAAACTGTTTTTT. The chain recombines TRBV28 with TRBJ1-4; D ambiguous. Germline lookup yields CDR1 MDHEN and CDR2 SYDVKM. This CDR3 region has 11 residues. V gave up 5 bases and J gave up 8 bases, with 6 bases separating them.

The gene calls are TRBV18 and TRBJ1-4; 10 bases are shared with TRBD1. There are 14 residues in the CDR3. Trimming cost V 6 bases and J 7 bases; bases outside gene matches: 5. Per the germline V gene, CDR1 is KGHSH and CDR2 is LQKENI. CDR3 in DNA: TGTGCCAGCTCGCCGGGACAGGGGACTGAAAAACTGTTTTTT. Amino acid sequence: CASSPGQGTEKLFF.

CDR3 region: CSVGEESYEQYF. The CDR3 DNA reads as TGCAGCGTTGGGGAAGAGTCCTACGAGCAGTACTTC. This rearrangement joins TRBV29-1 to TRBJ2-7; D unresolved. Trimming pared 4 bases from V and 1 base from J, leaving 8 bases between. This CDR3 is 12 amino acids long. Germline V CDR1 and CDR2: SQVTM, ANQGSEA.

This chain connects TRBV5-6 to TRBJ2-2, with D possibly TRBD2 on 5 matching bases. The CDR3 sequence is 14 residues long. The germline V gene encodes CDR1 SGHDT and CDR2 YYEEEE. V was trimmed by 7 bases and J by 3 bases, leaving 13 bases between them. In DNA, the CDR3 is TGTGCCAGCGGCATCGGGATGGACACCGGGGAGCTGTTTTTT. Protein: CASGIGMDTGELFF. Full variable domain (remainder filled in from reference TRBV5-6 and TRBJ2-2): DAGVTQSPTHLIKTRGQQVTLRCSPKSGHDTVSWYQQALGQGPQFIFQYYEEEERQRGNFPDRFSGHQFPNYSSELNVNALLLGDSALYLCASGIGMDTGELFFGEGSRLTVL.

J is TRBJ2-3 and V is TRBV6-5; D may be TRBD2 (5 bases). Trimming took 0 bases from V and 1 from J, leaving 11 bases between them. Germline CDR1 is MNHEY and CDR2 is SVGAGI. The CDR3 contains 16 residues. The CDR3 reads CASSYSGGSRTDTQYF. The CDR3 DNA sequence: TGTGCCAGCAGTTACTCCGGAGGTTCCCGCACAGATACGCAGTATTTT.

The chain recombines TRBV7-9 with TRBJ2-7; D ambiguous. Trimming stripped 5 bases from V and 2 bases from J, with 10 bases between. The germline V gene encodes CDR1 SEHNR and CDR2 FQNEAQ (reference sequence). This CDR3 has 13 residues. CDR3 loop: CASSPHGTYEQYF. CDR3 nucleotides: TGTGCCAGCAGCCCACATGGGACCTACGAGCAGTACTTC. The whole variable domain, filled in from reference TRBV7-9 and TRBJ2-7, reads DTGVSQNPRHKITKRGQNVTFRCDPISEHNRLYWYRQTLGQGPEFLTYFQNEAQLEKSRLLSDRFSAERPKGSFSTLEIQRTEQGDSAMYLCASSPHGTYEQYFGPGTRLTVT.

This chain connects TRBV5-1 to TRBJ1-2, with D possibly matching TRBD1 (5 bases). In germline, CDR1 is SGHRS, CDR2 YFSETQ. Trimming took 3 bases from V and 8 from J, leaving 20 bases between them. CDR3 length: 15 amino acids. CDR3 DNA sequence: TGCGCCAGCAGCTCCGGGACGGCGCGGGACGGGGGCTACACCTTC. Translated: CASSSGTARDGGYTF.

The CDR3 coding sequence is TGTGCCAGTAGTTTTGTCGGGACAGCATTTGAAAAACTGTTTTTT. Amino acid sequence: CASSFVGTAFEKLFF. The chain is built from TRBV19 and TRBJ1-4; 7 nucleotides agree with TRBD1. The V and J ends lost 5 bases and 7 bases, in that order; junction bases with no gene match: 10. From germline, CDR1 is LNHDA and CDR2 SQIVND (reference sequence). CDR3 length equals 15 residues.

This clone was recorded only once. J is TRBJ2-5 and V is TRBV30; TRBD1 aligns across 8 bases. The end of the DNA is better explained by TRBJ2-7, so the J call may be wrong. The CDR3 is made up of 14 amino acids. Germline CDR1 GTSNPN, CDR2 SVGIG (reference sequence). CDR3 protein: CAWTADRVFYEQYF. In DNA, the CDR3 is TGTGCCTGGACGGCGGACAGGGTTTTTTACGAGCAGTACTTC.

A word on this clone: Other DNA sequences within the sample encode an identical CDR3. This chain links TRBV9 with TRBJ2-5; no firm D call. Germline V gene data show CDR1 as SGDLS and CDR2 as YYNGEE. The CDR3 is 12 amino acids. V was cut by 3 bases and J by 2 bases, with 5 bases left in between. Here the CDR3 reads CASSGTQETQYF. In nucleotides, the CDR3 is TGTGCCAGCAGCGGTACACAAGAGACCCAGTACTTC.

This chain links TRBV30 with TRBJ1-2; D not certain. Germline-derived CDR1 and CDR2 are GTSNPN and SVGIG (reference sequence). V was cut by 3 bases and J by 5 bases, with 13 bases left in between. The length of the CDR3 is 13 residues. As DNA, the CDR3 is TGTGCCTGGAGACCGGGAGGGAAGTATGGCTACACCTTC. Translation gives CAWRPGGKYGYTF.

The V gene is TRBV6-6, the J gene TRBJ1-3; D gene ambiguous. Germline values: CDR1 MNHNY, CDR2 SVGAGI (reference sequence). The CDR3 runs 13 residues. V was trimmed by 0 bases and J by 4 bases, leaving 4 bases between them. CDR3 protein: CASSYSSGNTIYF. The CDR3 DNA is TGTGCCAGCAGTTACTCGTCCGGAAACACCATATATTTT.

CDR3 in amino acids: CASSRTGSQETQYF. CDR3 nucleotide sequence: TGTGCCAGTTCCCGGACAGGGAGCCAAGAGACCCAGTACTTC. The rearrangement links TRBV19 to TRBJ2-5, with 8 bases fitting TRBD1. The CDR3 extends over 14 amino acids. Germline CDR1 is LNHDA and CDR2 is SQIVND (reference sequence). V dropped 8 bases and J dropped 1; count of bases not matched to a gene: 6.

This chain links TRBV2 with TRBJ1-5; a weak D match, TRBD1 (5 bases). The CDR3 is 13 residues long. Germline V gene lookup returns CDR1 SNHLY and CDR2 FYNNEI. Deletions cut 8 bases from V and 1 base from J, with 9 bases between. The CDR3 sequence: CASGGESNQPQHF. The CDR3 DNA sequence: TGTGCCAGCGGGGGGGAGAGCAATCAGCCCCAGCATTTT.

The chain carries TRBV29-1 and TRBJ2-3, with TRBD2 matching over 8 bases. The junction had 9 bases not matched to a gene; V was cut back by 4 bases and J by 0 bases. Germline CDR1 SQVTM, CDR2 ANQGSEA. The CDR3 length is 16 residues. The CDR3 sequence is CSVATLAGSSTDTQYF. The CDR3 DNA is TGCAGCGTTGCCACCTTAGCGGGATCTAGCACAGATACGCAGTATTTT.

This clone was detected a few times. The chain combines TRBV14 with TRBJ1-1; 7 bases are a match to TRBD1. Germline lookup yields CDR1 SGHDN and CDR2 FVKESK. V lost 2 bases to trimming and J lost 3 bases; unmatched junction nucleotides: 9. This CDR3 region has 16 residues. CDR3 region: CASSQRHQGVDTEAFF. As DNA, the CDR3 is TGTGCCAGCAGCCAAAGGCACCAGGGGGTGGACACTGAAGCTTTCTTT. Combining the CDR3 with reference TRBV14 and TRBJ1-1 gives the whole variable domain EAGVTQFPSHSVIEKGQTVTLRCDPISGHDNLYWYRRVMGKEIKFLLHFVKESKQDESGMPNNRFLAERTGGTYSTLKVQPAELEDSGVYFCASSQRHQGVDTEAFFGQGTRLTVV.

This clone was seen only a few times. This chain joins TRBV5-1 and TRBJ1-4; D is unclear. V was cut by 10 bases and J by 5 bases, with 12 bases left in between. The CDR3 contains 12 residues. Per the germline V gene, CDR1 is SGHRS and CDR2 is YFSETQ. The CDR3 coding sequence is TGCGCCTCCCGGACGGGGAATGAAAAACTGTTTTTT. Amino acid sequence: CASRTGNEKLFF.

This chain uses TRBV10-3 with TRBJ1-2; no clear D. The CDR3 extends over 13 amino acids. CDR1 and CDR2 from the germline V gene are ENHRY and SYGVKD. The V gene lost 10 bases and the J gene lost 4 bases, with 16 bases spanning the gap. The CDR3 DNA is TGTGCCACCCTCGGTGTTTTGTCCTATGGCTACACCTTC. Protein: CATLGVLSYGYTF.

The chain recombines TRBV19 with TRBJ2-2, with 7 bases fitting TRBD2. V was clipped by 7 bases and J by 6 bases; unmatched bases: 11. The CDR3 runs 15 residues. Germline CDR1 and CDR2: LNHDA and SQIVND (reference sequence). The CDR3 nucleotides read TGTGCCAGTAATTACGGCGGGGGTACGTCCGGGGAGCTGTTTTTT. This sequence encodes CASNYGGGTSGELFF.

This sequence joins TRBV25-1 and TRBJ1-1; D perhaps matches TRBD1 (6 bases). This CDR3 has 11 residues. Trimming stripped 6 bases from V and 6 bases from J, with 8 bases between. Per the germline V gene, CDR1 is MGHDK and CDR2 is SYGVNS. The CDR3 protein is CASRGASEAFF. The CDR3 coding sequence is TGTGCCAGCAGGGGGGCCTCTGAAGCTTTCTTT.

V gene TRBV5-6 combines with J gene TRBJ2-6; D is uncertain. This CDR3 has 19 amino acids. The germline V gene encodes CDR1 SGHDT and CDR2 YYEEEE. V dropped 3 bases and J dropped 0 bases, with 19 bases sitting between them. Written as DNA, the CDR3 is TGTGCCAGCAGCTCTACGACCGTAATGATAAACTCTGGGGCCAACGTCCTGACTTTC. As protein: CASSSTTVMINSGANVLTF.

The V and J genes are TRBV19 and TRBJ1-1, with D unresolved. Germline CDR1 and CDR2: LNHDA and SQIVND (reference sequence). Trimming took off 3 bases at V and 1 base at J, with 3 bases between the two ends. The CDR3 contains 12 residues. CDR3 nucleotides: TGTGCCAGTAGTATGAGGAACACTGAAGCTTTCTTT. Its translation: CASSMRNTEAFF.

The V and J genes are TRBV5-1 and TRBJ2-2; D is possibly TRBD1 (5 bases). CDR1 and CDR2 (germline): SGHRS, YFSETQ. This CDR3 contains 16 residues. The germline V and J ends were trimmed by 0 bases and 0 bases, with 9 bases remaining between them. The CDR3 loop reads CASSLVIGANTGELFF. The DNA of the CDR3 is TGCGCCAGCAGCTTGGTAATAGGGGCGAACACCGGGGAGCTGTTTTTT.

This chain joins TRBV19 and TRBJ2-6, with D perhaps matching TRBD2 (6 bases). The CDR3 consists of 17 residues. CDR1 LNHDA and CDR2 SQIVND come from the germline V gene (reference sequence). The V gene lost 4 bases and the J gene lost 4 bases, with 17 bases spanning the gap. The CDR3: CASSTGSSKAGANVLTF. DNA for the CDR3: TGTGCCAGTAGTACCGGGAGCTCCAAGGCCGGGGCCAACGTCCTGACTTTC.

V usage is TRBV5-4 and J usage is TRBJ2-5; TRBD2 agrees at 7 bases. The V gene's germline CDR1 is SGHNT and CDR2 YYREEE (reference sequence). This CDR3 spans 14 amino acids. With V trimmed by 1 base and J by 5 bases, 5 bases remained unmatched. DNA of the CDR3: TGTGCCAGCAGCTTGTCGGGGAGGGAGGAGACCCAGTACTTC. It translates to CASSLSGREETQYF.

This CDR3 reads CASSRDSLNGYTF. CDR3 sequence (DNA): TGTGCCAGCAGCAGGGACAGTCTTAATGGCTACACCTTC. The chain employs TRBV6-5 and TRBJ1-2; 7 bases agree with TRBD1. V shed 6 bases, J shed 6 bases, and the junction held 7 bases outside the gene matches. Germline CDR1 reads MNHEY; CDR2 reads SVGAGI. The CDR3 runs 13 residues.